The clone carrying this T cell receptor (beta chain) occurred many times. Its antigen is as yet unknown. Treatment of any kind had been given to no patient before thyroid surgery. This entry is derived from a study of metastatic and nonmetastatic thyroid tumors. Study overall: Malignant thyroid and benign thyroid patients provided blood and tumor or nodule tissue whose repertoires were compared.

V lost 6 bases and J 7 bases, leaving 15 bases between the germline ends. The CDR3 covers 14 residues. MiXCR re-clonotyped the PCR reads for TCRdb. In the table there are 40,000 to 55,000 clones, 16% of which are singletons. Regarding the study as a whole: Across blood and tumor, TCR beta diversity in malignant thyroid tumors was reportedly significantly higher than in benign nodules.

Material for sequencing was blood. The TCR was taken from a female donor with papillary thyroid cancer or a benign thyroid nodule (not recorded which). Some clones in this sample may be carry-over from other donors' samples. This chain connects TRBV12-3 or TRBV12-4 to TRBJ1-4; no reliable D call. CDR3 sequence reads: CASRLRSRSEKLFF. CDR3 DNA sequence: TGTGCCAGCAGGTTAAGGTCCCGGAGTGAAAAACTGTTTTTT.